Listed below are T cell receptor beta chains from one sample, sequenced in a study of control samples from healthy donors and cancer patients. The table came from immunoSEQ multiplex PCR; TCRdb's copy has only in-frame clones and leaves some out. The table shows about 130,000 clones, with around 93% occurring only once. Input material: blood. These receptors came from a woman between 50 and 59 years old in good health. Each CDR3 is given with its conserved first and last residue. D genes are given only for firm matches.

>TRBD1|TRBJ1-5|TRBV4-2
CASSLRDRLSDQPQHF
>.|TRBJ2-1|TRBV2
CASSLRWEFF
>.|TRBJ1-3|TRBV9
CASSERPIRGLVSGNTIYF
>.|TRBJ1-1|TRBV7-2
CASRNYRADTEAFF
>.|TRBJ1-2|TRBV2
CASSESGNYGYTF
>.|TRBJ2-3|TRBV27
CASSLFKGSGTDTQYF
>.|TRBJ1-1|TRBV4-1
CASSQVGPAEAFF
>.|TRBJ1-2|TRBV5-1
CASRVGGLYGYTF
>TRBD2|TRBJ2-1|TRBV18
CASSPSSTGGPRDEQFF
>TRBD1|TRBJ2-2|TRBV28
CASSQGVRGGTGELFF
>.|TRBJ2-7|TRBV6-5
CASSHSGNSQYEQYF
>.|TRBJ2-3|TRBV10-2
CASSDLSGGGF
>TRBD2|TRBJ2-4|TRBV16
CASSPPSGSDIQYF
>.|TRBJ2-5|TRBV25-1
CASSELSGEETQYF
>.|TRBJ1-1|TRBV2
CASSDRYTEAFF
>.|TRBJ2-3|TRBV3-1/TRBV3-2
CASRTATDTQYF
>.|TRBJ2-7|TRBV27
CASSLGPHEQYF
>.|TRBJ1-5|TRBV19
CASSIMQVNQPQHF
>.|TRBJ1-1|TRBV25-1
CASSEQTGNTEAFF
>TRBD2|TRBJ2-5|TRBV19
CASSLTTSGRTQETQYF
>TRBD1|TRBJ2-3|TRBV24-1
CATSDFGTGVDTQYF
>.|TRBJ2-3|TRBV6-5
CASSWQGETDTQYF
>.|TRBJ2-6|TRBV28
CASSRSGANVLTF
>.|TRBJ2-3|TRBV5-5
CASSLSFRGLDTQYF
>TRBD1|TRBJ2-2|TRBV3-1/TRBV3-2
CASSQGPPRGLTTGELFF
>.|TRBJ1-5|TRBV6-5
CASSRAGINQPQHF
>.|TRBJ2-3|TRBV28
CASVGSTDTQYF